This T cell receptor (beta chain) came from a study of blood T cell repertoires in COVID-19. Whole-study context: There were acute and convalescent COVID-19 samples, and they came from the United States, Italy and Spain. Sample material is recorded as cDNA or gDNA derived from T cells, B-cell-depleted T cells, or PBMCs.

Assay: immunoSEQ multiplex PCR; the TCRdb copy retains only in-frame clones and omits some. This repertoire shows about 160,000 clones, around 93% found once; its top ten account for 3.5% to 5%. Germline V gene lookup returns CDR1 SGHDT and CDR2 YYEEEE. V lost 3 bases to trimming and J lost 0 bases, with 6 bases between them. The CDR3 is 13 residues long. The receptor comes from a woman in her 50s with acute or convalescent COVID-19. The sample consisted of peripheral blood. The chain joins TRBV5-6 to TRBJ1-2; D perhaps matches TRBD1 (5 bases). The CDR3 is CASSSDTNYGYTF. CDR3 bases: TGTGCCAGCAGCTCGGACACTAACTATGGCTACACCTTC.